This T cell receptor beta chain was captured in a study of T cell responses to AZD1222 COVID-19 vaccine. From germline, CDR1 is KGHDR and CDR2 SFDVKD. V lost 5 bases and J lost 5; bases outside the gene matches: 10. This CDR3 is built from 16 residues. The table came from immunoSEQ multiplex PCR; TCRdb's copy has only in-frame clones and leaves some out. The top ten hold roughly a tenth of the sample, which has 45,000 to 55,000 clones, about 86% seen once. This sequence joins TRBV24-1 and TRBJ2-5; 10 bases align to TRBD1. The material was peripheral blood, obtained on day 0 of AZD1222 vaccination. The receptor was derived from an adult in good health. CDR3 bases: TGTGCCACCAGTGGCCCGGGACAGGGGTTTATGGAGACCCAGTACTTC. The encoded protein is CATSGPGQGFMETQYF.